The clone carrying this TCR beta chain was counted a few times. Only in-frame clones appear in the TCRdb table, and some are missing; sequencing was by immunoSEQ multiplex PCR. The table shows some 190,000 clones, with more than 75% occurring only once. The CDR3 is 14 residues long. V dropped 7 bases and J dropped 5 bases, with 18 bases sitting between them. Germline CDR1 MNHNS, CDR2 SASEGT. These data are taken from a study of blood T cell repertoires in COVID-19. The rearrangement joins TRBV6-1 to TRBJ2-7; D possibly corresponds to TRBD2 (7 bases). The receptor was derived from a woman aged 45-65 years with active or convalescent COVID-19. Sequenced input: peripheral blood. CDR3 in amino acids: CASTAGARRDEQYF. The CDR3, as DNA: TGTGCCAGCACCGCGGGGGCCAGAAGGGACGAGCAGTACTTC.